Each of the 10 T cell receptor beta chains below was sequenced from the same sample in a study of T-cell memory formation after mild COVID-19. TCRdb used MiXCR to reprocess the 5' RACE reads, holding one entry per CDR3 protein. Here the sample spans approximately 350,000 distinct CDR3 sequences, roughly 13% being singletons. The sequenced sample was PBMCs or a T cell subset sorted from them (not recorded which). The receptors stem from a man aged 18 to 29 who had mild COVID-19 (a few samples of this study predate the infection). Cell type and time point are not known.

This clonotype was seen more than once but under ten times. The V call is TRBV20-1, the J call TRBJ1-1; TRBD1 aligns across 9 bases. V lost 4 bases and J lost 1; bases outside the gene matches: 7. Germline assignment: CDR1 DFQATT and CDR2 SNEGSKA (reference sequence). CDR3 length equals 15 residues. The CDR3 here is CSATTPGQGNTEAFF. The CDR3 DNA is TGCAGTGCTACCACTCCGGGACAGGGGAACACTGAAGCTTTCTTT.

Only a few counts were recorded for this clonotype. The rearrangement uses TRBV7-2 and TRBJ1-1, with 8 bases that match TRBD1. The CDR3 is 14 residues long. CDR1 and CDR2 (germline): SGHTA, FQGNSA. The V and J ends lost 7 bases and 4 bases, in that order; junction bases with no gene match: 8. The CDR3 nucleotides are TGTGCCAGCAACAACAGGGGGTTGGGCACTGAAGCTTTCTTT. It encodes CASNNRGLGTEAFF.

The chain couples TRBV4-3 to TRBJ1-5; D remains ambiguous. The V gene lost 0 bases and the J gene lost 7 bases, with 4 bases spanning the gap. This CDR3 is built from 12 residues. Germline values: CDR1 LGHNA, CDR2 YSLEER. The CDR3 loop is CASSQDGQPQHF. DNA for the CDR3: TGCGCCAGCAGCCAAGACGGGCAGCCCCAGCATTTT.

V is TRBV6-5 and J is TRBJ2-7; TRBD1 agrees at 8 bases. V shed 6 bases and J 3 bases; nucleotides not matched to a gene: 13. Germline assignment: CDR1 MNHEY and CDR2 SVGAGI. The CDR3 contains 16 residues. The CDR3 DNA reads TGTGCCAGCAGAAACCCAGGGGGCGAGGGTTACTACGAGCAGTACTTC. Translating gives CASRNPGGEGYYEQYF.

The chain combines TRBV6-1 with TRBJ2-4; 7 bases map to TRBD2. Germline-derived CDR1 and CDR2 are MNHNS and SASEGT. There are 15 residues in the CDR3. V was pared by 5 bases and J by 1 base, with 5 bases of the junction left unmatched. For the CDR3, the DNA is TGTGCCAGCAGTTGGTACGGGGGGGCCAAAAACATTCAGTACTTC. It specifies CASSWYGGAKNIQYF.

There are a few counts of this clonotype. This chain links TRBV29-1 with TRBJ2-5; perhaps TRBD2 as D (6 bases). The CDR3 totals 12 residues. Trimming stripped 2 bases from V and 5 bases from J, with 9 bases between. Germline V lookup: CDR1 SQVTM, CDR2 ANQGSEA. The CDR3 coding sequence is TGCAGCGTTGAAAACGGGGGTGAGACCCAGTACTTC. This codes for CSVENGGETQYF.

The V call is TRBV5-6, the J call TRBJ2-5, with 8 bases matching TRBD1. Germline trimming cut 0 bases from V and 2 bases from J; bases unmatched to any gene: 9. Germline V CDR1 and CDR2: SGHDT, YYEEEE. The CDR3 extends over 17 amino acids. The CDR3 DNA sequence: TGTGCCAGCAGCTTGGACGAGTCCGGGACAGGACAAGAGACCCAGTACTTC. This gives the protein CASSLDESGTGQETQYF.

This clonotype has a handful of counts. The chain combines TRBV30 with TRBJ2-7; TRBD2 is a possible D gene (6 bases). CDR3 length equals 13 residues. V lost 3 bases to trimming and J lost 3 bases, with 12 bases between them. The germline gives CDR1 GTSNPN, CDR2 SVGIG (reference sequence). The CDR3 DNA reads as TGTGCCTGGAGGAAGGGAGGTAGCTACGAGCAGTACTTC. Translation: CAWRKGGSYEQYF.

This clonotype was seen a handful of times. The DNA for the CDR3 is TGCGCCAGCAGCTTAGGACCGCCCAGCACTGAAGCTTTCTTT. The encoded protein is CASSLGPPSTEAFF. The chain carries TRBV5-1 and TRBJ1-1; D is undetermined. Germline loops: CDR1 SGHRS, CDR2 YFSETQ. CDR3 size: 14 residues. The V end lost 2 bases, the J end lost 4 bases, and 12 bases lay between the germline ends. The full variable domain, completed using reference TRBV5-1 and TRBJ1-1, is KAGVTQTPRYLIKTRGQQVTLSCSPISGHRSVSWYQQTPGQGLQFLFEYFSETQRNKGNFPGRFSGRQFSNSRSEMNVSTLELGDSALYLCASSLGPPSTEAFFGQGTRLTVV.

This clonotype was counted many times. The genes are TRBV25-1 and TRBJ1-1; 8 bases are shared with TRBD1. V was clipped by 7 bases and J by 5 bases; unmatched bases: 6. This CDR3 is 13 amino acids long. CDR1 MGHDK and CDR2 SYGVNS come from the germline V gene. The chain's CDR3 is CASMAGGRTEAFF. For the CDR3, the DNA is TGTGCCAGCATGGCAGGGGGCAGGACTGAAGCTTTCTTT.